Following are 25 T cell receptor beta chains from one sample sequenced in a study of cytomegalovirus exposure and HLA in healthy donors. Assay used: immunoSEQ multiplex PCR; TCRdb lists only in-frame clones, some missing. The table includes roughly 330,000 clones, about 85% detected once. Sequenced sample: PBMCs. The receptors were sampled from a woman aged 25 to 39 in good health and CMV-seropositive.

There are a few counts of this clone. This chain links TRBV6-1 with TRBJ1-2; 8 positions match TRBD1. This CDR3 is built from 12 residues. Trimming removed 4 bases from V and 7 bases from J; junction bases left unmatched: 2. The germline CDR1 and CDR2 sequences are MNHNS and SASEGT. CDR3 DNA sequence: TGTGCCAGCAGTGTTGGGACAGGTGGCTACACCTTC. Protein product: CASSVGTGGYTF.

The J gene is TRBJ2-7, the V gene TRBV30, with D possibly TRBD2 on 7 matching bases. The CDR3 contains 14 residues. V lost 0 bases and J lost 5, with 14 bases in between. CDR1 GTSNPN and CDR2 SVGIG come from the germline V gene (reference sequence). The CDR3 region is CAWSVGGPADEQYF. CDR3 DNA sequence: TGTGCCTGGAGTGTGGGGGGGCCTGCTGACGAGCAGTACTTC.

V and J are TRBV14 and TRBJ1-6; TRBD1 aligns across 10 bases. This CDR3 has 18 residues. After removal of 1 base from V and 0 bases from J, the junction contained 3 bases not matched to a gene. Germline assignment: CDR1 SGHDN and CDR2 FVKESK. CDR3 protein: CASSQGRQGASYNSPLHF. In nucleotides, the CDR3 is TGTGCCAGCAGCCAAGGCCGACAGGGGGCCTCCTATAATTCACCCCTCCACTTT. Based on the CDR3 plus reference TRBV14 and TRBJ1-6, the full variable domain is EAGVTQFPSHSVIEKGQTVTLRCDPISGHDNLYWYRRVMGKEIKFLLHFVKESKQDESGMPNNRFLAERTGGTYSTLKVQPAELEDSGVYFCASSQGRQGASYNSPLHFGNGTRLTVT.

The genes are TRBV11-2 and TRBJ2-2; the D gene is possibly TRBD1 (6 bases). The CDR3 runs 16 residues. Trimming cost V 0 bases and J 4 bases, with 12 bases left between them. Germline CDR1 is SGHAT and CDR2 is FQNNGV. Here the CDR3 reads CASSLDPAGVTGELFF. DNA for the CDR3: TGTGCCAGCAGCTTAGATCCAGCAGGGGTCACCGGGGAGCTGTTTTTT.

V is TRBV2 and J is TRBJ2-3, with D possibly being TRBD2 (5 bases). The CDR3 loop spans 17 amino acids. Trimming left V 7 bases short and J 0 bases short, with 20 bases between. CDR1 is SNHLY, CDR2 FYNNEI, per germline. The chain's CDR3 is CASTINYGWTSTDTQYF. The CDR3 DNA reads as TGTGCCAGCACGATAAATTACGGGTGGACTAGCACAGATACGCAGTATTTT.

CDR3 sequence: CASSFRAGGGYGYTF. CDR3 coding DNA: TGTGCCAGCAGTTTTCGGGCAGGGGGAGGCTATGGCTACACCTTC. The chain couples TRBV28 to TRBJ1-2; TRBD1 agrees at 7 bases. The CDR3 covers 15 residues. Germline values: CDR1 MDHEN, CDR2 SYDVKM. V shed 3 bases and J 4 bases; nucleotides not matched to a gene: 8.

This clone has more than one count but fewer than ten. The chain employs TRBV7-3 and TRBJ2-2, with 7 nucleotides matching TRBD1. The trim removed 6 bases at V and 4 bases at J, leaving 2 bases unmatched. CDR3 length equals 13 residues. The germline CDR1 and CDR2 sequences are SGHTA and FQGTGA. In DNA, the CDR3 is TGTGCCAGCAGTCCAGGGGGCACCGGGGAGCTGTTTTTT. Protein: CASSPGGTGELFF.

This chain joins TRBV15 and TRBJ1-2; 9 bases agree with TRBD1. CDR1 is LNHNV and CDR2 is YYDKDF in the germline V gene (reference sequence). The CDR3 has 16 amino acids. Trimming took 4 bases from V and 7 from J; bases not matched to a gene: 13. The CDR3 DNA sequence: TGTGCCACCAGCACCCCGGGACAGGGCGGTTGGAGTGGCTACACCTTC. Amino acids: CATSTPGQGGWSGYTF.

This sequence joins TRBV13 and TRBJ2-7; tentative D call: TRBD2 (6 bases). This CDR3 has 13 residues. Germline-derived CDR1 and CDR2 are PRHDT and FYEKMQ (reference sequence). V gave up 1 base and J gave up 4 bases, with 8 bases separating them. This chain's CDR3 is CASSLAGVYEQYF. The CDR3 nucleotides read TGTGCCAGCAGCTTAGCGGGAGTTTACGAGCAGTACTTC.

This chain uses TRBV18 with TRBJ1-1; TRBD1 is a possible D gene (5 bases). Between the trimmed V and J ends, which lost 4 bases and 2 bases, there was a span of 11 bases. Germline CDR1 is KGHSH and CDR2 is LQKENI. The CDR3 length is 14 residues. In DNA form, the CDR3 reads TGTGCCAGCTCACAGTCATGGGGCAACACTGAAGCTTTCTTT. Residues: CASSQSWGNTEAFF. Complete variable domain (other parts from reference TRBV18 and TRBJ1-1): NAGVMQNPRHLVRRRGQEARLRCSPMKGHSHVYWYRQLPEEGLKFMVYLQKENIIDESGMPKERFSAEFPKEGPSILRIQQVVRGDSAAYFCASSQSWGNTEAFFGQGTRLTVV.

J is TRBJ2-1 and V is TRBV27, with 8 bases that match TRBD2. Unmatched junction bases numbered 10, after V lost 5 bases and J lost 7 bases. The CDR3 sequence is 15 residues long. Per germline, CDR1 MNHEY and CDR2 SMNVEV (reference sequence). The CDR3 nucleotides are TGTGCCAGCAGTCCCTTACGGGAGGGCCGGAATGAGCAGTTCTTC. It specifies CASSPLREGRNEQFF.

The chain couples TRBV30 to TRBJ2-6; D is unclear. This CDR3 has 13 residues. Germline V gives CDR1 GTSNPN, CDR2 SVGIG (reference sequence). CDR3 protein: CGVEVSGANVLTF. In DNA form, the CDR3 reads TGTGGGGTAGAGGTCTCTGGGGCCAACGTCCTGACTTTC.

This CDR3 reads CASSLVVRGQDTEAFF. For the CDR3, the DNA is TGTGCCAGCAGCTTGGTGGTGAGGGGTCAGGACACTGAAGCTTTCTTT. The J gene is TRBJ1-1, the V gene TRBV5-8, with D possibly being TRBD1 (5 bases). V shed 0 bases and J shed 3 bases, with 15 bases lying between them. Germline V gene sequence: CDR1 SGHTS, CDR2 YDEGEE. This CDR3 is built from 16 residues. Using reference TRBV5-8 and TRBJ1-1 for the parts outside the CDR3, the full variable domain is EAGVTQSPTHLIKTRGQQATLRCSPISGHTSVYWYQQALGLGLQFLLWYDEGEERNRGNFPPRFSGRQFPNYSSELNVNALELEDSALYLCASSLVVRGQDTEAFFGQGTRLTVV.

The rearrangement uses TRBV11-3 and TRBJ1-5, with D possibly matching TRBD1 (5 bases). V was trimmed by 5 bases and J by 0 bases, leaving 14 bases between them. The CDR3 has 16 residues. CDR1 is SGHNT and CDR2 is YENEEA in the germline V gene. Here the CDR3 reads CASSNYRNYSNQPQHF. The CDR3 DNA is TGTGCCAGCAGCAACTACAGGAACTATAGCAATCAGCCCCAGCATTTT.

This sequence joins TRBV7-3 and TRBJ2-1, with D unclear. Germline CDR1 reads SGHTA; CDR2 reads FQGTGA. V was shortened by 1 base and J by 0 bases, with 10 bases between the two germline ends. CDR3 length: 16 amino acids. CDR3 loop: CASSLMHSRSYNEQFF. The CDR3 nucleotides read TGTGCCAGCAGCTTAATGCACTCCCGCTCCTACAATGAGCAGTTCTTC.

The V call is TRBV6-1, the J call TRBJ1-4; D remains unclear. Trimming left V 4 bases short and J 0 bases short, with 12 bases between. CDR1 and CDR2 from the germline V gene are MNHNS and SASEGT. The CDR3 is 16 amino acids. CDR3 in amino acids: CASSGAQWATNEKLFF. CDR3 sequence (DNA): TGTGCCAGCAGTGGGGCCCAATGGGCAACTAATGAAAAACTGTTTTTT.

This clone was found once. The CDR3 loop is CASSPGQKETQYF. In DNA form, the CDR3 reads TGTGCCAGTAGTCCGGGACAGAAAGAGACCCAGTACTTC. The chain is built from TRBV6-6 and TRBJ2-5; 7 nucleotides line up with TRBD1. The CDR3 is made up of 13 amino acids. CDR1 is MNHNY and CDR2 is SVGAGI in the germline V gene (reference sequence). The V segment lost 9 bases and the J segment 3 bases; nucleotides outside the gene matches: 7.

This chain joins TRBV27 and TRBJ2-1, with a weak D call TRBD2 (6 bases). The CDR3 covers 18 residues. Between the trimmed V and J ends, which lost 5 bases and 7 bases, there was a span of 27 bases. Germline V CDR1 and CDR2: MNHEY, SMNVEV (reference sequence). The CDR3 DNA reads as TGTGCCAGCAGTCTAGCTCGACCGGGACTGGTGGGTACAAATGAGCAGTTCTTC. Translation: CASSLARPGLVGTNEQFF.

V usage is TRBV5-1 and J usage is TRBJ2-7, with D perhaps matching TRBD2 (6 bases). There are 14 residues in the CDR3. Trimming removed 7 bases from V and 1 base from J, with 15 bases in between. Germline V lookup: CDR1 SGHRS, CDR2 YFSETQ. The CDR3 reads CASHSREDSYEQYF. CDR3 nucleotide sequence: TGCGCCAGCCACTCCAGGGAGGATTCCTACGAGCAGTACTTC.

The rearrangement links TRBV6-1 to TRBJ2-1; possibly TRBD2 for D (5 bases). CDR1 and CDR2 from the germline V gene are MNHNS and SASEGT. Trimming shortened V by 5 bases and J by 3 bases, and 11 bases separated the two germline ends. The CDR3 is made up of 14 amino acids. DNA of the CDR3: TGTGCCAGCAGTAACGGACGGGACTACAATGAGCAGTTCTTC. Residues: CASSNGRDYNEQFF.

CDR3 in DNA: TGTGCCAGCAGTCCGGGGGGGACAGCACAAGAGACCCAGTACTTC. This encodes CASSPGGTAQETQYF. The rearrangement uses TRBV6-1 and TRBJ2-5; TRBD2 is a possible D gene (8 bases). Germline loops: CDR1 MNHNS, CDR2 SASEGT. The CDR3 has 15 amino acids. The V end was cut by 5 bases, the J end by 2 bases, with 15 bases between.

A few counts support this clone. The chain carries TRBV7-6 and TRBJ2-1; no reliable D call. This CDR3 spans 12 amino acids. V lost 2 bases to trimming and J lost 5 bases, with 4 bases between them. The V gene's germline CDR1 is SGHVS and CDR2 FNYEAQ. This CDR3 reads CASSLSDNEQFF. The CDR3 DNA reads as TGTGCCAGCAGCTTATCCGACAATGAGCAGTTCTTC.

The chain carries TRBV4-2 and TRBJ2-3; D unresolved. The V gene's germline CDR1 is LGHNA and CDR2 YNFKEQ. The CDR3 sequence is 15 residues long. Trimming pared 1 base from V and 3 bases from J, leaving 11 bases between. The CDR3 DNA reads TGTGCCAGCAGCCAAGCTTTAGCAAAGACAGATACGCAGTATTTT. This translates into CASSQALAKTDTQYF.

The CDR3 DNA sequence: TGTGCCAGCAGCTATGGACAGGGGGAGGAAAAACTGTTTTTT. Residues: CASSYGQGEEKLFF. The chain uses TRBV7-9 and TRBJ1-4, with 10 positions matching TRBD1. CDR1 and CDR2 from the germline V gene are SEHNR and FQNEAQ (reference sequence). V dropped 4 bases and J dropped 8; count of bases not matched to a gene: 4. This CDR3 is 14 amino acids long.

This chain connects TRBV4-2 to TRBJ1-6, with no clear D. Deletions cut 0 bases from V and 10 bases from J, with 13 bases between. Germline CDR1 LGHNA, CDR2 YNFKEQ. The CDR3 covers 15 residues. The CDR3, as DNA: TGTGCCAGCAGCCAAGATACGGCAGGTGACTCACCCCTCCACTTT. Translation gives CASSQDTAGDSPLHF.